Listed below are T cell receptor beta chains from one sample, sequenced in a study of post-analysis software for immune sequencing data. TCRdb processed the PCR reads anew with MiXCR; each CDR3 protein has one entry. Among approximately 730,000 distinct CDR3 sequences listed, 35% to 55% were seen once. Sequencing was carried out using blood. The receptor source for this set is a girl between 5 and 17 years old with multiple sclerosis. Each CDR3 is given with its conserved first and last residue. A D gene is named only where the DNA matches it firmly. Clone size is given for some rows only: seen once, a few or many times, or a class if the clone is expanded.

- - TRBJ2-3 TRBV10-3 TGTGCCATCAGTGTATTGGGGGACCACGATACGCAGTATTTT CAISVLGDHDTQYF
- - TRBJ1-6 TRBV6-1 TGTGCCAGCAGATCCCCCAGGAGGGATAATTCACCCCTCCACTTT CASRSPRRDNSPLHF
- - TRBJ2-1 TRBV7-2 TGTGCCAGCAGCCACTACGGGGGGCCAGGCGATGAGCAGTTCTTC CASSHYGGPGDEQFF
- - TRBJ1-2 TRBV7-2 TGTGCCAGCAGCTTAAGAGGGCAGGGCGGGAAAGGCTACACCTTC CASSLRGQGGKGYTF
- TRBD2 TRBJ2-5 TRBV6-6 TGTGCCAGCAGTTATGGGGGACTAGCTGCCCGCGAGACCCAGTACTTC CASSYGGLAARETQYF
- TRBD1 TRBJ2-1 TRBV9 TGTGCCAGCAGCTCACAGGGACAGGGCCGATACAATGAGCAGTTCTTC CASSSQGQGRYNEQFF
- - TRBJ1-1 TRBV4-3 TGCGCCAGCAGCCAAGAGGGGTGGAACACTGAAGCTTTCTTT CASSQEGWNTEAFF
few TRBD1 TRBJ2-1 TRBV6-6 TGTGCCAGCCAAGACAGGGGGTTGAACAATGAGCAGTTCTTC CASQDRGLNNEQFF
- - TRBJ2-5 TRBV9 TGTGCCAGCAGCATAAGAAAAGCCGGGCCTGGGGAGACCCAGTACTTC CASSIRKAGPGETQYF
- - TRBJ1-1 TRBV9 TGTGCCAGCAGCGTAGCCGGGGGGGCGAACACTGAAGCTTTCTTT CASSVAGGANTEAFF
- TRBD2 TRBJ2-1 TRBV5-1 TGCGCCAGCAGCTTGGTACTAGCGGTCAACAATGAGCAGTTCTTC CASSLVLAVNNEQFF
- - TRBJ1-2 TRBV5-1 TGCGCCAGCAGCTCCGCTTTAGGTCGAGGATCCCCTGGCTACACCTTC CASSSALGRGSPGYTF
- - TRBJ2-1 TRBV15 TGTGCCACCAGCGAGGGGAGTTTCTCCTACAATGAGCAGTTCTTC CATSEGSFSYNEQFF
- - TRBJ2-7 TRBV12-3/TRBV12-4 TGTGCCAGCAGACCAGGGGTGTCCTACGAGCAGTACTTC CASRPGVSYEQYF
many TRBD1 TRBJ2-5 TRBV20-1 TGCAGTGCTTGCCCGGGACAGTACCAAGAGACCCAGTACTTC CSACPGQYQETQYF
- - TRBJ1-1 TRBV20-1 TGCAGTGCTCGGCGGAGGGATAGGGCTGAAGCTTTCTTT CSARRRDRAEAFF
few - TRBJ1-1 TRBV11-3 TGTGCCAGCAGCTTAGATCCGAGGACTGAAGCTTTCTTT CASSLDPRTEAFF
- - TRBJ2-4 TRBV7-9 TGTGCCAGCAGCTTAAGGTCGACGGGGGCCGGAGGGGAGACCCTGTACTTC CASSLRSTGAGGETLYF
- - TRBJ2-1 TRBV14 TGTGCCAGCAGCCAAGACTACTACAATGAGCAGTTCTTC CASSQDYYNEQFF
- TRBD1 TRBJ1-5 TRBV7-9 TGTGCCAGCAGCTCCTCACAGGGGGCGAAGCCCCAGCATTTT CASSSSQGAKPQHF
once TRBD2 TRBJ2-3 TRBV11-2 TGTGCCAGCAGCGATGGACTAGCTCTCACAGATACGCAGTATTTT CASSDGLALTDTQYF
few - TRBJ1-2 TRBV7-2 TGTGCCAGCACCGCCACCGGGACGGAATATGGCTACACCTTC CASTATGTEYGYTF
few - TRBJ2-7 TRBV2 TGTGCCAGCAGCCGAGGAATCTACGAGCAGTACTTC CASSRGIYEQYF
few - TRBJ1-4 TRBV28 TGTGCCAGCAGTACCACCATGCTTGCAACTAATGAAAAACTGTTTTTT CASSTTMLATNEKLFF
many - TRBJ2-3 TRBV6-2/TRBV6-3 TGTGCCAGCAGTTACTCAACTGGGGCGGGAAGGACAGATACGCAGTATTTT CASSYSTGAGRTDTQYF
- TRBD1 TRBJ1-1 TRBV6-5 TGTGCCAGCAGTTTTTTCGCACCGGACAGGGGGCGTCTGGCTTTCTTT CASSFFAPDRGRLAFF
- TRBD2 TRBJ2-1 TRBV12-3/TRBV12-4 TGTGCCAGCCGTCCTTCGGCGGGAGGAGGTAATGAGCAGTTCTTC CASRPSAGGGNEQFF
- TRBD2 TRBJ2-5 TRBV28 TGTGCCAGCAGAACACCCGGACTAGCGGGAGTGCGGGAGCAGTACTTC CASRTPGLAGVREQYF
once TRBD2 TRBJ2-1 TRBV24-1 TGTGCCACCAGTGATCGCAGCGGGAGGGTAAGGGGAGATGAGCAGTTCTTC CATSDRSGRVRGDEQFF
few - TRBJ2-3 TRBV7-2 TGTGCGGGAGAGGAAGCGAACACAGATACGCAGTATTTT CAGEEANTDTQYF
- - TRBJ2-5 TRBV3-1 TGTGCCAGCAGCCTATCGCTAGCGATCGAAGAGACCCAGTACTTC CASSLSLAIEETQYF
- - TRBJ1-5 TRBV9 TGTGCCAGCAGCGTGAACGGCTATAGCAATCAGCCCCAGCATTTT CASSVNGYSNQPQHF
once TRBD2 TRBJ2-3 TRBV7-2 TGTGCCAGCAGCTTCGAAGCGGGAGGGCGTGGAGATACGCAGTATTTT CASSFEAGGRGDTQYF
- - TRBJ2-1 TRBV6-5 TGTGCCAGCACCCACGGGGACAATGAGCAGTTCTTC CASTHGDNEQFF
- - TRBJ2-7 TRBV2 TGTGCCAGCAGGGAGCTATCGGCCACCTACGAGCAGTACTTC CASRELSATYEQYF
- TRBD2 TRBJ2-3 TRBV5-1 TGCGCCAGCAGCACTAGCGGGAGAGGCCCCACAGATACGCAGTATTTT CASSTSGRGPTDTQYF